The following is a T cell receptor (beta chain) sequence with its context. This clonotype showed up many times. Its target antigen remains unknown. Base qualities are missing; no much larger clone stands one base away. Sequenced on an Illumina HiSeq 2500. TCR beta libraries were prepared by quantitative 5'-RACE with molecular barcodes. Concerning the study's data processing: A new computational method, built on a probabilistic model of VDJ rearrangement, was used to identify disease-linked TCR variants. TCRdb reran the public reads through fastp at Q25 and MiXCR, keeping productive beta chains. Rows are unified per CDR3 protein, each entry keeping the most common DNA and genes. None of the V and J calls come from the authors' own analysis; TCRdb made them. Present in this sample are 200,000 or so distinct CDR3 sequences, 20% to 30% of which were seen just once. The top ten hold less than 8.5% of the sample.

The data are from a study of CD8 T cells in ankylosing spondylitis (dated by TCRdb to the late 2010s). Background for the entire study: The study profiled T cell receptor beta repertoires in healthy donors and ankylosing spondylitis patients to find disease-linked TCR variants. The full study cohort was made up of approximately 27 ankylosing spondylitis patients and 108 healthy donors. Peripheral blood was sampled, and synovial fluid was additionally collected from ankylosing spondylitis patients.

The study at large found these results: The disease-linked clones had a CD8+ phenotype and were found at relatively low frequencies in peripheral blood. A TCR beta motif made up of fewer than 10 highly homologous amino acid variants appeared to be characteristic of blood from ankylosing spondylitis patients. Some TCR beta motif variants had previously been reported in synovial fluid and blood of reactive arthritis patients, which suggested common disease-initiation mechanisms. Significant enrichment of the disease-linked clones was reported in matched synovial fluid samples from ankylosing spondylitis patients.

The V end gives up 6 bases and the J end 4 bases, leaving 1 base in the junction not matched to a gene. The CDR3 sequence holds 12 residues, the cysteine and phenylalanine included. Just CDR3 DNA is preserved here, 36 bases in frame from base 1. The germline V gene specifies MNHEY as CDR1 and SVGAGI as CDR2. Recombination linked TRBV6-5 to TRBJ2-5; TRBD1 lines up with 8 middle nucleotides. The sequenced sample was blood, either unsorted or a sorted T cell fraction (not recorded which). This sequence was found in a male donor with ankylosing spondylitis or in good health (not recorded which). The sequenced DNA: TGTGCCAGCAGCCAGGGGGCAGAGACCCAGTACTTC. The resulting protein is CASSQGAETQYF.